These 9 T cell receptor beta chains came from one sample sequenced in a study of prognosis after radiotherapy for stage I lung cancer. Multiplex PCR in two rounds served to amplify TCR beta CDR3 from genomic DNA. Primers specific to each TRBV and TRBJ gene were used in first-round PCR. MiXCR was run by TCRdb on the multiplex PCR reads, yielding one entry per CDR3 protein. The profile shows 25,000 to 35,000 distinct CDR3 sequences, 32% of them singletons. This specimen was PBMCs, taken before or after stereotactic body radiation therapy (not recorded which). Receptors were obtained from a donor of 50 years or more with non-small cell lung cancer.

The sample holds a few counts of this clonotype. This sequence may be a read error, since a much larger clone differs from it by one base. The chain recombines TRBV6-2 or TRBV6-3 with TRBJ2-1; no clear D gene. Per the germline V gene, CDR1 is MNHEY and CDR2 is SVGEGT. This CDR3 has 15 residues. V lost 6 bases and J lost 1, with 13 bases in between. As DNA, the CDR3 is TGTGCCAGCAGGACTGTAGGGCCATCCTACAATGAGCAGTTCTTC. Its protein is CASRTVGPSYNEQFF.

In the case of this clonotype: The germline gene is not matched at one end of the junction; a read error may be the cause. The gene calls are TRBV6-4 and TRBJ2-1, with a tentative D call TRBD2 (7 bases). CDR3 length: 16 amino acids. Germline V gene lookup returns CDR1 MRHNA and CDR2 SNTAGT. The DNA for the CDR3 is TGTGCCAGCAGTGTGGAGGGGGGGAGCTACTACAATGAGAAGTTCTTC. Encoded protein: CASSVEGGSYYNEKFF.

This clonotype was seen many times. The chain is built from TRBV7-2 and TRBJ1-1; D is unresolved. This CDR3 spans 15 amino acids. CDR1 SGHTA and CDR2 FQGNSA come from the germline V gene. V was shortened by 2 bases and J by 6 bases, with 16 bases between the two germline ends. The CDR3 here is CASSLRYGRGSEAFF. The CDR3 DNA follows: TGTGCCAGCAGCTTAAGGTACGGGCGGGGATCTGAAGCTTTCTTT.

This clonotype showed up many times. DNA for the CDR3: TGTGCCAGCAGCGAGGGACAGTATCCCTACGAGCAGTACTTC. Translated: CASSEGQYPYEQYF. This chain connects TRBV9 to TRBJ2-7; 7 nucleotides match TRBD1. V trimming: 3 bases; J trimming: 2 bases; junction bases outside the gene matches: 5. The CDR3 covers 14 residues. Germline V gives CDR1 SGDLS, CDR2 YYNGEE.

The rearrangement uses TRBV27 and TRBJ1-6; maybe TRBD1 (6 bases). V lost 2 bases and J 4 bases, leaving 15 bases between the germline ends. The CDR3 totals 17 residues. Germline CDR1 is MNHEY and CDR2 is SMNVEV (reference sequence). In DNA, the CDR3 is TGTGCCAGCAGTTTAATAATTTCCGGACAGTATAATTCACCCCTCCACTTT. As protein: CASSLIISGQYNSPLHF.

The table lists this clonotype with a few counts. Being one base from a much bigger clone, this may be a read error. V gene TRBV28 combines with J gene TRBJ2-5, with 13 nucleotides matching TRBD2. There are 15 residues in the CDR3. CDR1 and CDR2 (germline): MDHEN, SYDVKM. V gave up 6 bases and J gave up 4 bases; unmatched junction bases: 5. The CDR3, as DNA: TGTGCCAGCAGGGATCGGACTAGCGGGAGAGAGACCCAGTACTTC. This gives the protein CASRDRTSGRETQYF. Full variable domain (outside the CDR3, taken from reference TRBV28 and TRBJ2-5): DVKVTQSSRYLVKRTGEKVFLECVQDMDHENMFWYRQDPGLGLRLIYFSYDVKMKEKGDIPEGYSVSREKKERFSLILESASTNQTSMYLCASRDRTSGRETQYFGPGTRLLVL.

This clonotype has more than one count but fewer than ten. The chain employs TRBV12-3 or TRBV12-4 and TRBJ2-2, with 7 bases identical to TRBD1. This CDR3 has 13 amino acids. The trim removed 5 bases at V and 7 bases at J, leaving 4 bases unmatched. CDR3 sequence (DNA): TGTGCCAGCAGTCCACAGGGGTTCGGGGAGCTGTTTTTT. Translating it yields CASSPQGFGELFF.

The chain has TRBV2 and TRBJ1-1; unclear D gene. This CDR3 has 15 amino acids. Per germline, CDR1 SNHLY and CDR2 FYNNEI. Trimming removed 6 bases from V and 1 base from J, with 15 bases in between. CDR3 loop: CASSLYMVGNTEAFF. The CDR3 DNA follows: TGTGCCAGCAGCCTCTACATGGTGGGGAACACTGAAGCTTTCTTT.

CDR3 sequence: CATSDPTDNTGELFF. DNA of the CDR3: TGTGCCACCAGTGATCCTACAGACAACACCGGGGAGCTGTTTTTT. This chain links TRBV24-1 with TRBJ2-2; D gene unclear. Germline V gene lookup returns CDR1 KGHDR and CDR2 SFDVKD. The CDR3 spans 15 residues. Trimming shortened V by 3 bases and J by 2 bases, and 9 bases separated the two germline ends.